Listed below are T cell receptor beta chains from one sample, sequenced in a study of T-cell reconstitution after alpha-beta-depleted transplantation in children. TCRdb reanalysed the PCR reads using MiXCR and keeps one entry per CDR3 protein. Of some 550,000 distinct CDR3 sequences in the sample, 23% are singletons; the top ten hold roughly 15%. The source material was PBMCs, mostly from graft donor cells, sampled 360 days after TCRalphabeta/CD19-depleted stem cell transplant. These receptors were taken from a boy under two years old who had a stem cell transplant for acute myeloid leukemia, so the T cells may come from the graft donor. Both conserved end residues are part of each CDR3. The D gene is left open where the match is weak. Size is omitted from some rows. Given values are once, few, many or a class for expanded clones.

v_gene: TRBV2
abundance: -
j_gene: TRBJ2-5
d_gene: -
CDR3aa: CASRPNVVGYQTQYF
CDR3nt: TGTGCCAGCAGACCAAATGTGGTAGGCTATCAGACCCAGTACTTC

v_gene: TRBV7-2
abundance: -
j_gene: TRBJ2-7
d_gene: TRBD1
CDR3aa: CASSDRGRPLSLYEQYF
CDR3nt: TGTGCCAGCAGCGACAGGGGGCGCCCCTTGTCCCTCTACGAGCAGTACTTC

v_gene: TRBV20-1
abundance: many
j_gene: TRBJ2-5
d_gene: -
CDR3aa: CSVPGSWGETQYF
CDR3nt: TGCAGTGTCCCAGGTAGCTGGGGCGAGACCCAGTACTTC

v_gene: TRBV5-5
abundance: many
j_gene: TRBJ2-7
d_gene: TRBD1
CDR3aa: CASSVNQGAASYEQYF
CDR3nt: TGTGCCAGCAGCGTGAACCAGGGGGCTGCATCCTACGAGCAGTACTTC

v_gene: TRBV9
abundance: few
j_gene: TRBJ2-3
d_gene: TRBD2
CDR3aa: CASSVETLAGGRTDTQYF
CDR3nt: TGTGCCAGCAGCGTAGAAACCCTAGCGGGGGGGCGGACAGATACGCAGTATTTT

v_gene: TRBV20-1
abundance: many
j_gene: TRBJ2-1
d_gene: TRBD2
CDR3aa: CSASQASGGTSYNEQFF
CDR3nt: TGCAGTGCTAGTCAGGCTAGCGGGGGGACCTCCTACAATGAGCAGTTCTTC

v_gene: TRBV7-2
abundance: few
j_gene: TRBJ2-3
d_gene: -
CDR3aa: CASSFTTSSDTQYF
CDR3nt: TGTGCCAGCAGCTTTACAACTAGCTCAGATACGCAGTATTTT

v_gene: TRBV28
abundance: many
j_gene: TRBJ2-5
d_gene: -
CDR3aa: CASSLREETGEQETQYF
CDR3nt: TGTGCCAGCAGTTTAAGGGAGGAAACAGGGGAGCAAGAGACCCAGTACTTC

v_gene: TRBV20-1
abundance: many
j_gene: TRBJ2-7
d_gene: TRBD2
CDR3aa: CSAFSGGPTYEQYF
CDR3nt: TGCAGTGCTTTTAGCGGGGGGCCGACCTACGAGCAGTACTTC

v_gene: TRBV5-1
abundance: many
j_gene: TRBJ2-1
d_gene: -
CDR3aa: CASRGDLTYNEQFF
CDR3nt: TGCGCCAGCCGCGGGGACTTAACCTACAATGAGCAGTTCTTC

v_gene: TRBV6-5
abundance: -
j_gene: TRBJ2-1
d_gene: TRBD2
CDR3aa: CASSKLLAGVHNEQFF
CDR3nt: TGTGCCAGCAGTAAACTCCTAGCGGGGGTTCACAATGAGCAGTTCTTC

v_gene: TRBV11-2
abundance: -
j_gene: TRBJ1-2
d_gene: TRBD1
CDR3aa: CASSSQRTGGNGYTF
CDR3nt: TGTGCCAGCAGCTCCCAAAGGACAGGCGGAAATGGCTACACCTTC

v_gene: TRBV5-1
abundance: many
j_gene: TRBJ2-1
d_gene: TRBD2
CDR3aa: CASSFGLAGYNEQFF
CDR3nt: TGCGCCAGCAGCTTCGGACTAGCGGGATACAATGAGCAGTTCTTC

v_gene: TRBV7-6
abundance: few
j_gene: TRBJ2-3
d_gene: -
CDR3aa: CASSRVDGWAADTQYF
CDR3nt: TGTGCCAGCAGTAGGGTGGACGGGTGGGCCGCAGATACGCAGTATTTT

v_gene: TRBV27
abundance: -
j_gene: TRBJ2-7
d_gene: -
CDR3aa: CASRRGSVDNSYEQYF
CDR3nt: TGTGCCAGCAGACGGGGCTCGGTCGATAACTCCTACGAGCAGTACTTC

v_gene: TRBV20-1
abundance: few
j_gene: TRBJ2-2
d_gene: TRBD2
CDR3aa: CSARDQGEGADGTGELFF
CDR3nt: TGCAGTGCTAGAGACCAAGGGGAGGGTGCAGATGGCACCGGGGAGCTGTTTTTT

v_gene: TRBV20-1
abundance: few
j_gene: TRBJ1-6
d_gene: TRBD1
CDR3aa: CSASETGVDNSPLHF
CDR3nt: TGCAGTGCTAGCGAGACAGGGGTAGATAATTCACCCCTCCACTTT

v_gene: TRBV5-1
abundance: once
j_gene: TRBJ2-5
d_gene: TRBD2
CDR3aa: CASRGLAGTQETQYF
CDR3nt: TGCGCCAGCAGGGGACTAGCGGGGACCCAAGAGACCCAGTACTTC

v_gene: TRBV7-9
abundance: -
j_gene: TRBJ1-1
d_gene: TRBD1
CDR3aa: CASSPGQGVNTEAFF
CDR3nt: TGTGCCAGCAGCCCCGGACAGGGTGTGAACACTGAAGCTTTCTTT

v_gene: TRBV20-1
abundance: -
j_gene: TRBJ2-2
d_gene: TRBD2
CDR3aa: CSARGSRTSGGNTGELFF
CDR3nt: TGCAGTGCTAGAGGATCCCGGACTAGCGGGGGGAACACCGGGGAGCTGTTTTTT

v_gene: TRBV18
abundance: -
j_gene: TRBJ2-5
d_gene: TRBD1
CDR3aa: CASSRDRMGTQYF
CDR3nt: TGTGCCAGCTCTCGGGACAGAATGGGGACCCAGTACTTC

v_gene: TRBV6-1
abundance: few
j_gene: TRBJ2-3
d_gene: TRBD2
CDR3aa: CASNPAGLSTDTQYF
CDR3nt: TGTGCCAGCAACCCAGCGGGGCTAAGCACAGATACGCAGTATTTT

v_gene: TRBV4-3
abundance: -
j_gene: TRBJ2-7
d_gene: -
CDR3aa: CASSQDRFAYEQYF
CDR3nt: TGCGCCAGCAGCCAAGACCGATTTGCCTACGAGCAGTACTTC

v_gene: TRBV7-9
abundance: -
j_gene: TRBJ2-7
d_gene: -
CDR3aa: CASSRNRGRGENEQYF
CDR3nt: TGTGCCAGCAGTCGGAACCGGGGACGGGGCGAGAACGAGCAGTACTTC